Below are 19 T cell receptor beta chains sequenced from a single sample in a study of cytomegalovirus exposure and HLA in healthy donors. TCRdb keeps only in-frame clones here, not all; method: immunoSEQ multiplex PCR. The table includes roughly 50,000 clones, roughly 90% detected once. Sequenced input: PBMCs. The receptors here all came from a man aged 18 to 29 in good health and CMV-seronegative.

The DNA of the CDR3 is TGTGCCAGTAGCCAACCGGGGACAGGGATTAATGAGCAGTTCTTC. Translated: CASSQPGTGINEQFF. The rearrangement uses TRBV19 and TRBJ2-1; 9 bases map to TRBD1. Germline CDR1 and CDR2: LNHDA and SQIVND (reference sequence). The ends lost 6 bases at V and 7 bases at J; junction bases unmatched: 10. The CDR3 totals 15 residues.

This clone was seen a single time. The rearrangement joins TRBV6-5 to TRBJ2-1, with unresolved D. CDR1 and CDR2 from the germline V gene are MNHEY and SVGAGI. The CDR3 loop spans 13 amino acids. Trimming took 2 bases from V and 10 from J, leaving 12 bases between them. The CDR3, as DNA: TGTGCCAGCAGTTACCGGTCGGCGGCGGAGCAGTTCTTC. Amino acid sequence: CASSYRSAAEQFF.

This rearrangement joins TRBV28 to TRBJ2-5; tentatively, D is TRBD1 (6 bases). The V end was cut by 7 bases, the J end by 1 base, with 16 bases between. Germline lookup yields CDR1 MDHEN and CDR2 SYDVKM. The CDR3 sequence is 15 residues long. CDR3 sequence reads: CASNPPGTLQETQYF. The CDR3 nucleotides are TGTGCCAGCAACCCCCCCGGGACACTCCAAGAGACCCAGTACTTC.

The V and J genes are TRBV10-1 and TRBJ2-3, with 8 bases identical to TRBD2. This CDR3 spans 15 amino acids. With V trimmed by 5 bases and J by 5 bases, 9 bases remained unmatched. Germline V gene sequence: CDR1 WNHNN, CDR2 SYGVQD (reference sequence). The CDR3 DNA follows: TGCGCCAGCAGTTCACAGCGGCTAGCGGGAGATACGCAGTATTTT. It translates to CASSSQRLAGDTQYF.

The rearrangement links TRBV4-1 to TRBJ2-5, with 9 bases fitting TRBD1. J gave up 4 bases and V 1 base, and 13 bases lay outside the gene matches. The CDR3 covers 18 residues. CDR1 and CDR2 from the germline V gene are MGHRA and YSYEKL. The CDR3 region has the DNA TGCGCCAGCAGCCAAGCCTCTAGGACAGGGGATTGGGTAGAGACCCAGTACTTC. Translated, it gives CASSQASRTGDWVETQYF.

This CDR3 reads CAISEAPPPSNEQFF. The CDR3 nucleotides are TGTGCCATCAGTGAGGCTCCCCCTCCCAGCAATGAGCAGTTCTTC. The genes are TRBV10-3 and TRBJ2-1; D gene ambiguous. Between the trimmed V and J ends, which lost 2 bases and 6 bases, there was a span of 14 bases. Germline CDR1 is ENHRY and CDR2 is SYGVKD. The CDR3 contains 15 residues.

V gene TRBV4-3 combines with J gene TRBJ2-2; unclear D gene. There are 13 residues in the CDR3. Trimming shortened V by 2 bases and J by 6 bases, and 7 bases separated the two germline ends. Germline assignment: CDR1 LGHNA and CDR2 YSLEER. Here the CDR3 DNA reads TGCGCCAGCAGCCAATCGTATCCCGGGGAGCTGTTTTTT. Translated: CASSQSYPGELFF.

The rearrangement uses TRBV18 and TRBJ2-1; TRBD1 aligns across 8 bases. The CDR3 has 17 residues. The ends lost 0 bases at V and 7 bases at J; junction bases unmatched: 11. Germline V gene data show CDR1 as KGHSH and CDR2 as LQKENI. The CDR3 bases are TGTGCCAGCTCACCACCGTTTAGACAGGGGATGGGGAATGAGCAGTTCTTC. Translated, it gives CASSPPFRQGMGNEQFF.

This clone was recorded once. The chain employs TRBV7-2 and TRBJ2-7, with 9 bases identical to TRBD2. The junction had 13 bases not matched to a gene; V was cut back by 1 base and J by 9 bases. Germline CDR1 SGHTA, CDR2 FQGNSA. There are 16 residues in the CDR3. CDR3 nucleotide sequence: TGTGCCAGCAGCTTAGTTGCGGGAGGGCCATTTGTCGGGCAGTACTTC. The encoded protein is CASSLVAGGPFVGQYF.

The chain joins TRBV19 to TRBJ2-4, with a weak D call TRBD2 (6 bases). Trimming left V 3 bases short and J 8 bases short, with 11 bases between. The germline V gene has CDR1 LNHDA and CDR2 SQIVND (reference sequence). The CDR3 spans 13 residues. The CDR3 loop reads CASSMGLADIQYF. The CDR3 DNA sequence: TGTGCCAGTAGTATGGGACTTGCGGACATTCAGTACTTC. Full variable domain (remainder filled in from reference TRBV19 and TRBJ2-4): DGGITQSPKYLFRKEGQNVTLSCEQNLNHDAMYWYRQDPGQGLRLIYYSQIVNDFQKGDIAEGYSVSREKKESFPLTVTSAQKNPTAFYLCASSMGLADIQYFGAGTRLSVL.

The V and J genes are TRBV6-5 and TRBJ1-2; possible D gene TRBD1, 5 bases. The germline CDR1 and CDR2 sequences are MNHEY and SVGAGI. V shed 7 bases and J shed 5 bases, with 20 bases lying between them. The CDR3 is 15 amino acids. The CDR3 loop is CASTANGWGRYGYTF. CDR3 bases: TGTGCCAGCACCGCTAACGGCTGGGGGAGGTATGGCTACACCTTC.

The chain employs TRBV5-6 and TRBJ2-3; 10 bases are a match to TRBD2. The CDR3 has 15 residues. The junction had 2 bases not matched to a gene; V was cut back by 3 bases and J by 1 base. Germline values: CDR1 SGHDT, CDR2 YYEEEE. The CDR3 DNA sequence: TGTGCCAGCAGCTATGGGACTAGCGGCACAGATACGCAGTATTTT. It specifies CASSYGTSGTDTQYF.

For the CDR3, the DNA is TGTGCCAGCAGCCCCGCCTCCACAGCCTACTACGAGCAGTACTTC. It codes for CASSPASTAYYEQYF. The V and J genes are TRBV11-1 and TRBJ2-7; D gene ambiguous. V was cut by 5 bases and J by 3 bases, with 17 bases left in between. The CDR3 loop spans 15 amino acids. Germline CDR1 reads SGHAT; CDR2 reads FQDESV (reference sequence).

This rearrangement joins TRBV9 to TRBJ2-6; no clear D gene. Per the germline V gene, CDR1 is SGDLS and CDR2 is YYNGEE. Trimming stripped 2 bases from V and 4 bases from J, with 22 bases between. The CDR3 spans 19 residues. The CDR3 DNA reads as TGTGCCAGCAGCGTTACCCCCAAATCGACAAGGATGGGGGCCAACGTCCTGACTTTC. Translated: CASSVTPKSTRMGANVLTF.

This rearrangement joins TRBV14 to TRBJ2-5, with TRBD1 matching 7 bases. J lost 4 bases, V lost 4 bases, and 9 bases had no gene match. This CDR3 is built from 15 residues. Germline-derived CDR1 and CDR2 are SGHDN and FVKESK. CDR3 region: CASSPGTVWRETQYF. DNA of the CDR3: TGTGCCAGCAGCCCCGGGACAGTGTGGAGAGAGACCCAGTACTTC.

The rearrangement joins TRBV5-1 to TRBJ2-1; 13 nucleotides align to TRBD2. The CDR3 length is 21 residues. Germline CDR1 is SGHRS and CDR2 is YFSETQ. V shed 3 bases and J 0 bases; nucleotides not matched to a gene: 15. CDR3 amino acids: CASSWLGAGLAGTSSYNEQFF. The CDR3 nucleotides are TGCGCCAGCAGCTGGTTAGGGGCGGGACTAGCGGGAACTAGCTCCTACAATGAGCAGTTCTTC.

This sequence joins TRBV7-9 and TRBJ1-3; a weak D match, TRBD1 (6 bases). V dropped 2 bases and J dropped 4 bases, with 24 bases sitting between them. The CDR3 spans 19 residues. The germline CDR1 and CDR2 sequences are SEHNR and FQNEAQ (reference sequence). CDR3 loop: CASSLPAGTHQSLGNTIYF. The CDR3, as DNA: TGTGCCAGCAGCTTACCTGCCGGGACACATCAATCCCTCGGAAACACCATATATTTT.

This clone was seen a few times. The V gene is TRBV2, the J gene TRBJ2-2; 9 bases fit TRBD1. CDR1 and CDR2 from the germline V gene are SNHLY and FYNNEI. V trimming: 4 bases; J trimming: 6 bases; junction bases outside the gene matches: 9. The CDR3 extends over 16 amino acids. Here the CDR3 reads CASSGELGQGAGELFF. The CDR3 coding sequence is TGTGCCAGCAGTGGGGAGCTGGGACAGGGTGCCGGGGAGCTGTTTTTT.

The genes are TRBV30 and TRBJ2-7, with 9 bases fitting TRBD1. Unmatched junction bases numbered 4, after V lost 5 bases and J lost 2 bases. CDR1 GTSNPN and CDR2 SVGIG come from the germline V gene (reference sequence). The CDR3 is made up of 13 amino acids. CDR3 bases: TGTGCCTGGGGGACAGGGACCACCTACGAGCAGTACTTC. It specifies CAWGTGTTYEQYF.